This TCR beta chain was captured in a study of CD8 T cells in ankylosing spondylitis. Study-level results: Reportedly, matched ankylosing spondylitis synovial fluid was significantly enriched for disease-linked clones. Seemingly characteristic of ankylosing spondylitis blood was a TCR beta motif consisting of about 8 highly homologous variants. Clones linked to the disease showed a CD8+ phenotype. They occurred at relatively low frequencies in peripheral blood.

TCRdb itself ran the 5' RACE reads through MiXCR, one entry per CDR3 protein. The sample has roughly 670,000 distinct CDR3 sequences; around 20% are singletons. Germline V gives CDR1 SGHRS, CDR2 YFSETQ. The length of the CDR3 is 12 residues. V was pared by 1 base and J by 7 bases, with 3 bases between. This clonotype was recorded many times. Antigen: not known. This receptor was obtained from a male donor with ankylosing spondylitis. J is TRBJ1-6 and V is TRBV5-1; no clear D gene. The specimen sequenced was blood, either unsorted or a sorted T cell fraction (not recorded which). The CDR3 region has the DNA TGCGCCAGCAGCTTGAACAATTCACCCCTCCACTTT. Residues: CASSLNNSPLHF. Full variable domain (outside the CDR3, taken from reference TRBV5-1 and TRBJ1-6): KAGVTQTPRYLIKTRGQQVTLSCSPISGHRSVSWYQQTPGQGLQFLFEYFSETQRNKGNFPGRFSGRQFSNSRSEMNVSTLELGDSALYLCASSLNNSPLHFGNGTRLTVT.